The source of this T cell receptor beta chain is a study of shared clonotypes between healthy human individuals. Repertoires were generated with immunoSEQ multiplex PCR, while TCRdb's copy carries only in-frame clones and drops some. The top ten clones hold 1% to 1.5% of a sample with about 2 million clones, less than 95% of them seen once. The CDR3 extends over 16 amino acids. Per germline, CDR1 SEHNR and CDR2 FQNEAQ (reference sequence). V lost 5 bases and J lost 6, with 22 bases in between. Naive CD8 cells were CD45RO-negative, positively selected for CCR7, excluding terminally differentiated effector memory CD45RA+ cells. The study drew all its donors from Caucasian adults living in Nashville, Tennessee.

The chain uses TRBV7-9 and TRBJ1-1, with D perhaps TRBD1 (5 bases). Sequencing was done on a sample of naive CD8+ T cells sorted from blood. The TCR sequence derives from a man aged 18 to 29 in good health. Here the CDR3 DNA reads TGTGCCAGCAGCCCCCAGAGCCCGGGGCAGAAGGCTGAAGCTTTCTTT. It encodes CASSPQSPGQKAEAFF.